This TCR beta chain comes out of a study of blood T cells in healthy people across ages. As for the study in general: When template switching was applied, about one barcoded beta molecule was captured per two T cells.

V lost 5 bases to trimming and J lost 1 base; unmatched junction nucleotides: 2. The CDR3 length is 16 residues. This clonotype was counted many times. Its target is unknown. A sample-barcoded 5' primer and a J-beta primer mix were used in a second PCR of roughly 7 to 11 cycles. TCRdb used MiXCR to reprocess the 5' RACE reads, holding one entry per CDR3 protein. Among hundreds of thousands of distinct CDR3 sequences listed, about 30% were seen once. Each donor had 8.5 to 10 milliliters of peripheral blood drawn. Study-level findings and limits: Diversity estimates drawn from one million T cells were deemed underestimates. Roughly linearly, TCR beta diversity per million T cells fell as age increased.

The sample taken for sequencing was blood. The chain couples TRBV12-3 or TRBV12-4 to TRBJ2-4; 13 positions match TRBD2. This TCR was sampled from a woman of 80 years or more in good health. Written as DNA, the CDR3 is TGTGCCAGCAGTCTGGGACTAGCGGGGGCCAAAAACATTCAGTACTTC. It specifies CASSLGLAGAKNIQYF.